The 9 T cell receptor beta chains reported below all come from one sample, sequenced in a study of Ad26.COV2.S vaccination and SARS-CoV-2 variants. The table came from immunoSEQ multiplex PCR; TCRdb's copy has only in-frame clones and leaves some out. The table lists 350,000 to 500,000 clones, 90% of them singletons. Indicated treatment: 15 to 20 received Ad26.COV2.S at low or high dose, single or two shots; several received placebo; per-sample allocation not given. It was on day 63 after the first vaccine or placebo injection that samples were taken. The specimen comprised peripheral blood, sampled in a trial of Ad26.COV2.S vaccine versus placebo. The receptors shown here come from a person aged 18 to 59 who received the Ad26.COV2.S COVID-19 vaccine or a placebo.

This clone was seen only a few times. The chain joins TRBV7-3 to TRBJ1-1, with a tentative D call TRBD1 (6 bases). Per the germline V gene, CDR1 is SGHTA and CDR2 is FQGTGA. The CDR3 covers 15 residues. V was clipped by 2 bases and J by 1 base, with 11 bases between them. The CDR3 DNA is TGTGCCAGCAGCTTAGTTGGAGGGGGGAACACTGAAGCTTTCTTT. Translated, it gives CASSLVGGGNTEAFF.

V is TRBV5-6 and J is TRBJ1-1; TRBD1 matches at 7 bases. CDR3 length: 15 residues. With 0 bases clipped from V and 5 bases from J, the junction kept 7 bases outside the gene matches. Looked up from germline, CDR1 is SGHDT and CDR2 is YYEEEE. The CDR3 loop reads CASSLVRGPGTEAFF. The CDR3 DNA sequence: TGTGCCAGCAGCTTGGTTAGGGGGCCGGGGACTGAAGCTTTCTTT.

This chain joins TRBV19 and TRBJ1-4; 7 nucleotides align to TRBD1. V dropped 7 bases and J dropped 0; count of bases not matched to a gene: 2. Looked up from germline, CDR1 is LNHDA and CDR2 is SQIVND (reference sequence). This CDR3 spans 14 amino acids. The DNA for the CDR3 is TGTGCCAGTACAGGGGGTGCAACTAATGAAAAACTGTTTTTT. Residues: CASTGGATNEKLFF.

Comments on this clone: At the DNA level, this CDR3 is encoded by other sequences in the same sample as well. V usage is TRBV12-3 or TRBV12-4 and J usage is TRBJ2-2; D remains unclear. CDR3 length: 13 amino acids. V lost 0 bases and J lost 5, with 4 bases in between. CDR3 nucleotide sequence: TGTGCCAGCAGTTTAGCAGGGACCGGGGAGCTGTTTTTT. It yields the protein CASSLAGTGELFF.

The chain carries TRBV2 and TRBJ2-7; perhaps TRBD2 as D (6 bases). Trimming stripped 5 bases from V and 5 bases from J, with 19 bases between. Germline CDR1 and CDR2: SNHLY and FYNNEI. CDR3 length equals 15 residues. The CDR3, as DNA: TGTGCCAGCAGTAACGGGGTCGGGAGAGCGGACGAGCAGTACTTC. Protein: CASSNGVGRADEQYF. Filled out from reference TRBV2 and TRBJ2-7, the complete variable domain reads EPEVTQTPSHQVTQMGQEVILRCVPISNHLYFYWYRQILGQKVEFLVSFYNNEISEKSEIFDDQFSVERPDGSNFTLKIRSTKLEDSAMYFCASSNGVGRADEQYFGPGTRLTVT.

V is TRBV4-3 and J is TRBJ1-6, with D perhaps matching TRBD1 (6 bases). The germline V gene has CDR1 LGHNA and CDR2 YSLEER. The CDR3 runs 16 residues. V lost 0 bases and J 2 bases, leaving 8 bases between the germline ends. The CDR3 here is CASSQEPGAYNSPLHF. Here the CDR3 DNA reads TGCGCCAGCAGCCAAGAACCAGGGGCCTATAATTCACCCCTCCACTTT.

The V call is TRBV12-3 or TRBV12-4, the J call TRBJ1-2, with D maybe TRBD1 (5 bases). This CDR3 has 13 amino acids. The CDR3 spells CVSSGGERYGYTF. CDR3 coding DNA: TGTGTTAGCAGCGGGGGGGAACGGTATGGCTACACCTTC.

CDR3 loop: CASSLGDNSPLHF. As DNA, the CDR3 is TGTGCCAGCAGCTTAGGGGATAATTCACCCCTCCACTTT. The genes are TRBV11-2 and TRBJ1-6; D uncertain. Germline V gives CDR1 SGHAT, CDR2 FQNNGV. V lost 1 base and J 5 bases, leaving 3 bases between the germline ends. The CDR3 is made up of 13 amino acids.

This clone was counted between two and nine times. The V gene is TRBV19, the J gene TRBJ2-7; TRBD1 might be the D (6 bases). Trimming removed 3 bases from V and 3 bases from J, with 15 bases in between. Germline lookup yields CDR1 LNHDA and CDR2 SQIVND (reference sequence). The CDR3 has 15 residues. CDR3 sequence: CASSILAGDIYEQYF. The CDR3 nucleotides are TGTGCCAGTAGTATCCTGGCAGGGGATATCTACGAGCAGTACTTC.